Each of the 20 T cell receptor beta chains below was sequenced from the same sample in a study of cytomegalovirus exposure and HLA in healthy donors. Use of 60 Vbeta and 13 Jbeta primers characterized the PCR. Repertoires were generated with immunoSEQ multiplex PCR, while TCRdb's copy carries only in-frame clones and drops some. The table lists 50,000 to 65,000 clones, roughly 85% of them singletons, with approximately 3% in the top ten. Sequencing was performed on PBMCs. The receptors come from a woman aged 18-29 years in good health and CMV-seronegative.

The chain uses TRBV11-2 and TRBJ1-3; a weak D match, TRBD1 (5 bases). This CDR3 is built from 16 residues. The V gene's germline CDR1 is SGHAT and CDR2 FQNNGV. Trimming cost V 3 bases and J 7 bases, with 19 bases left between them. The CDR3 spells CASSFQGLGGLNTIYF. The CDR3, as DNA: TGTGCCAGCAGCTTCCAGGGCCTCGGGGGTCTGAACACCATATATTTT. Full variable domain (missing parts from reference TRBV11-2 and TRBJ1-3): EAGVAQSPRYKIIEKRQSVAFWCNPISGHATLYWYQQILGQGPKLLIQFQNNGVVDDSQLPKDRFSAERLKGVDSTLKIQPAKLEDSAVYLCASSFQGLGGLNTIYFGEGSWLTVV.

The V and J genes are TRBV9 and TRBJ1-1; weak D call: TRBD1 (6 bases). The V gene lost 3 bases and the J gene lost 1 base, with 13 bases spanning the gap. The germline V gene has CDR1 SGDLS and CDR2 YYNGEE. The CDR3 runs 15 residues. CDR3 sequence (DNA): TGTGCCAGCAGCGAGTGGGACACCCGGAACACTGAAGCTTTCTTT. Encoded protein: CASSEWDTRNTEAFF.

The chain has TRBV7-6 and TRBJ2-7; D perhaps matches TRBD2 (6 bases). The CDR3 runs 16 residues. Per germline, CDR1 SGHVS and CDR2 FNYEAQ. Trimming took off 1 base at V and 3 bases at J, with 16 bases between the two ends. The CDR3 coding sequence is TGTGCCAGCAGCTTAGGTGGCGGGATAATGCTCTACGAGCAGTACTTC. Its translation is CASSLGGGIMLYEQYF.

The chain combines TRBV4-1 with TRBJ1-2; TRBD1 matches 8 bases. In germline, CDR1 is MGHRA, CDR2 YSYEKL. The V and J ends lost 0 bases and 8 bases, in that order; junction bases with no gene match: 5. The CDR3 is made up of 14 amino acids. The CDR3 DNA reads TGCGCCAGCAGCCAAGACAGGGGGCCATGGGGCTACACCTTC. Its protein is CASSQDRGPWGYTF.

The genes are TRBV23-1 and TRBJ1-5; no firm D call. TRBV23-1 is an ORF for which the function is uncertain. The CDR3 runs 10 residues. With 10 bases removed from V and 5 bases from J, the gap between germline ends came to 6 bases. CDR3 nucleotide sequence: TGCGCCACCCAATATCAGCCCCAGCATTTT. It is translated as CATQYQPQHF.

A word on this clone: One junction end does not reproduce the germline sequence, and a read error may be involved. The rearrangement uses TRBV30 and TRBJ2-4; a possible D gene is TRBD1 (6 bases). The CDR3 spans 13 residues. CDR1 and CDR2 from the germline V gene are GTSNPN and SVGIG (reference sequence). The CDR3 spells CAWSVKGGNSQYF. In DNA, the CDR3 is TGTGCCTGGAGTGTTAAAGGGGGAAACAGTCAGTACTTC.

This chain links TRBV28 with TRBJ2-5; 8 positions match TRBD1. Germline values: CDR1 MDHEN, CDR2 SYDVKM. Trimming took 10 bases from V and 4 from J; bases not matched to a gene: 14. There are 15 residues in the CDR3. CDR3 region: CATSPTGTGLETQYF. In DNA, the CDR3 is TGTGCCACCTCCCCAACCGGGACAGGTCTAGAGACCCAGTACTTC. Together with reference TRBV28 and TRBJ2-5, the CDR3 gives the full variable domain: DVKVTQSSRYLVKRTGEKVFLECVQDMDHENMFWYRQDPGLGLRLIYFSYDVKMKEKGDIPEGYSVSREKKERFSLILESASTNQTSMYLCATSPTGTGLETQYFGPGTRLLVL.

V usage is TRBV5-1 and J usage is TRBJ2-5; no clear D. The ends were cut back, 4 bases at V and 5 bases at J, with 9 bases in the middle. The CDR3 totals 12 residues. The germline V gene has CDR1 SGHRS and CDR2 YFSETQ. The CDR3 protein is CASSTHSETQYF. In DNA, the CDR3 is TGCGCCAGCAGCACTCATTCGGAGACCCAGTACTTC.

This rearrangement joins TRBV27 to TRBJ2-1; 11 bases match TRBD2. The CDR3 loop spans 17 amino acids. CDR1 is MNHEY, CDR2 SMNVEV, per germline (reference sequence). V dropped 4 bases and J dropped 5; count of bases not matched to a gene: 10. The CDR3 protein is CASSSFIAGGGHNEQFF. CDR3 in DNA: TGTGCCAGCAGTTCTTTCATAGCGGGAGGGGGGCACAATGAGCAGTTCTTC.

The genes are TRBV19 and TRBJ1-5, with D perhaps matching TRBD1 (6 bases). V was trimmed by 3 bases and J by 8 bases, leaving 20 bases between them. Germline loops: CDR1 LNHDA, CDR2 SQIVND (reference sequence). The CDR3 runs to 16 residues. CDR3 sequence reads: CASSILPGRGREPQHF. As DNA, the CDR3 is TGTGCCAGTAGTATCCTCCCGGGGAGGGGGAGGGAGCCCCAGCATTTT.

The chain couples TRBV30 to TRBJ1-3, with D possibly TRBD1 on 5 matching bases. Deletions cut 4 bases from V and 2 bases from J, with 15 bases between. The CDR3 is 15 amino acids. Per the germline V gene, CDR1 is GTSNPN and CDR2 is SVGIG (reference sequence). The CDR3 loop reads CAWKRGRLPGNTIYF. For the CDR3, the DNA is TGTGCCTGGAAGCGGGGACGACTTCCTGGAAACACCATATATTTT.

The J gene is TRBJ2-7, the V gene TRBV30; tentatively, D is TRBD2 (5 bases). The germline CDR1 and CDR2 sequences are GTSNPN and SVGIG (reference sequence). With 6 bases removed from V and 0 bases from J, the gap between germline ends came to 15 bases. The CDR3 is 14 amino acids. The DNA for the CDR3 is TGTGCCTGCGTATATACGGGGAACTCCTACGAGCAGTACTTC. Translation: CACVYTGNSYEQYF.

This chain links TRBV10-3 with TRBJ2-1, with D possibly matching TRBD2 (6 bases). This CDR3 has 15 amino acids. Germline assignment: CDR1 ENHRY and CDR2 SYGVKD. V lost 4 bases, J lost 5 bases, and 15 bases lay in between. CDR3 nucleotides: TGTGCCATCAGTGGGGGCCGGGACTTCGACAATGAGCAGTTCTTC. It translates to CAISGGRDFDNEQFF.

The rearrangement links TRBV5-5 to TRBJ1-5; TRBD1 matches 10 bases. Germline-derived CDR1 and CDR2 are SGHKS and YYEKEE (reference sequence). The CDR3 totals 15 residues. J lost 4 bases, V lost 2 bases, and 3 bases had no gene match. This chain's CDR3 is CASSFLGQGNQPQHF. In DNA form, the CDR3 reads TGTGCCAGCAGCTTTTTGGGACAGGGGAATCAGCCCCAGCATTTT.

In DNA form, the CDR3 reads TGTGCCAGTAGGCCGGGACAGGGTTCCTACAATGAGCAGTTCTTC. Residues: CASRPGQGSYNEQFF. This sequence joins TRBV19 and TRBJ2-1, with 9 positions matching TRBD1. Trimming removed 6 bases from V and 1 base from J; junction bases left unmatched: 4. Looked up from germline, CDR1 is LNHDA and CDR2 is SQIVND (reference sequence). CDR3 size: 15 residues.

J is TRBJ1-1 and V is TRBV11-2; D possibly corresponds to TRBD1 (5 bases). CDR1 is SGHAT, CDR2 FQNNGV, per germline. This CDR3 is 12 amino acids long. V lost 7 bases and J lost 10, with 16 bases in between. The CDR3 here is CASTPVTGGAFF. CDR3 DNA: TGTGCCAGCACCCCAGTCACCGGGGGAGCTTTCTTT.

CDR3 sequence: CASRQTGLPDEQYF. CDR3 nucleotides: TGTGCCAGCAGACAAACAGGGCTGCCGGACGAGCAGTACTTC. The rearrangement uses TRBV28 and TRBJ2-7, with TRBD1 as a possible D gene (6 bases). The length of the CDR3 is 14 residues. The ends were cut back, 6 bases at V and 5 bases at J, with 17 bases in the middle. Germline loops: CDR1 MDHEN, CDR2 SYDVKM.

The chain couples TRBV7-9 to TRBJ1-4; 7 bases align to TRBD1. V was pared by 1 base and J by 3 bases, with 2 bases of the junction left unmatched. The CDR3 runs to 15 residues. Per germline, CDR1 SEHNR and CDR2 FQNEAQ (reference sequence). CDR3 nucleotides: TGTGCCAGCAGCTTAGGACAGGGATCTAATGAAAAACTGTTTTTT. Translated: CASSLGQGSNEKLFF.

V is TRBV9 and J is TRBJ2-3; TRBD1 aligns across 8 bases. The V gene end was trimmed by 4 bases and the J gene end by 0 bases; junction bases not matched to a gene: 16. This CDR3 region has 19 residues. The germline CDR1 and CDR2 sequences are SGDLS and YYNGEE. The CDR3 nucleotides read TGTGCCAGCAGCATTGGCCTCCGACAGGGGTCGGAAAGCACAGATACGCAGTATTTT. It yields the protein CASSIGLRQGSESTDTQYF.

This clone appeared once. The V and J genes are TRBV7-9 and TRBJ1-2, with TRBD1 matching 9 bases. The CDR3 contains 13 residues. Germline V lookup: CDR1 SEHNR, CDR2 FQNEAQ (reference sequence). V trimming: 3 bases; J trimming: 5 bases; junction bases outside the gene matches: 1. CDR3 nucleotides: TGTGCCAGCAGCTTCGGACAGGGGTATGGCTACACCTTC. Amino acids: CASSFGQGYGYTF.